The 18 T cell receptor beta chains in this list originate from one sample, sequenced in a study of T-cell memory formation after mild COVID-19. MiXCR, applied by TCRdb to the 5' RACE reads, yields one record per CDR3 protein. Of about 430,000 distinct CDR3 sequences in the sample, 24% were seen once. The sample consisted of PBMCs or a T cell subset sorted from them (not recorded which). Every receptor here comes from an adult woman who had mild COVID-19 (a few samples of this study predate the infection). Cell type and time point are not known.

This clonotype has a handful of counts. The J gene is TRBJ2-5, the V gene TRBV20-1, with D hard to call. The germline gives CDR1 DFQATT, CDR2 SNEGSKA (reference sequence). This CDR3 has 11 residues. V gave up 3 bases and J gave up 5 bases, with 7 bases separating them. The CDR3 sequence: CSASLYETQYF. CDR3 sequence (DNA): TGCAGTGCTAGTCTTTATGAGACCCAGTACTTC.

This clonotype was counted a few times. The chain uses TRBV6-6 and TRBJ1-5, with 7 positions matching TRBD1. The CDR3 totals 15 residues. From germline, CDR1 is MNHNY and CDR2 SVGAGI (reference sequence). V was pared by 2 bases and J by 2 bases, with 3 bases of the junction left unmatched. Here the CDR3 DNA reads TGTGCCAGCAGTTACCTCGGACAGGGCAATCAGCCCCAGCATTTT. It yields the protein CASSYLGQGNQPQHF.

This clonotype has more than one count but fewer than ten. V gene TRBV4-1 combines with J gene TRBJ1-2; no reliable D call. The germline V gene encodes CDR1 MGHRA and CDR2 YSYEKL. The CDR3 spans 20 residues. The V and J ends lost 0 bases and 5 bases respectively, with 28 bases between them. CDR3 sequence reads: CASSQDPRRLVAEEPYGYTF. In DNA, the CDR3 is TGCGCCAGCAGCCAAGATCCCCGCCGTTTGGTAGCAGAGGAACCTTATGGCTACACCTTC.

This clonotype has more than one count but fewer than ten. The V gene is TRBV18, the J gene TRBJ2-1; 7 bases fit TRBD2. The CDR3 is 16 residues long. The germline V gene has CDR1 KGHSH and CDR2 LQKENI. Unmatched junction bases numbered 11, after V lost 5 bases and J lost 4 bases. The CDR3 is CASSAGWEGPYNEQFF. The CDR3 DNA is TGTGCCAGCTCAGCCGGGTGGGAGGGCCCATACAATGAGCAGTTCTTC.

The chain has TRBV6-5 and TRBJ1-1; maybe TRBD1 (5 bases). The CDR3 runs to 14 residues. V was pared by 0 bases and J by 5 bases, with 10 bases between. Germline CDR1 is MNHEY and CDR2 is SVGAGI. The DNA of the CDR3 is TGTGCCAGCAGTTACTCTCAGGGAGGTACTGAAGCTTTCTTT. Residues: CASSYSQGGTEAFF.

As regards this clonotype: The junction departs from germline at one end; a sequencing error may be responsible. The V and J genes are TRBV20-1 and TRBJ1-5; D uncertain. The CDR3 runs to 12 residues. Germline V lookup: CDR1 DFQATT, CDR2 SNEGSKA (reference sequence). The CDR3 loop reads CSARASNQPQHF. In nucleotides, the CDR3 is TGCAGTGCGAGAGCCAGCAATCAGCCCCAGCATTTT.

This clonotype was counted a few times. The chain couples TRBV29-1 to TRBJ1-2, with D unresolved. The germline V and J ends were trimmed by 4 bases and 8 bases, with 5 bases remaining between them. In germline, CDR1 is SQVTM, CDR2 ANQGSEA. The CDR3 has 9 amino acids. CDR3 residues: CSVGGGYTF. Written as DNA, the CDR3 is TGCAGCGTTGGTGGAGGCTACACCTTC.

The rearrangement joins TRBV6-1 to TRBJ2-1, with 14 bases fitting TRBD2. This CDR3 is 15 amino acids long. The germline gives CDR1 MNHNS, CDR2 SASEGT. The V segment lost 6 bases and the J segment 7 bases; nucleotides outside the gene matches: 5. DNA of the CDR3: TGTGCCAGCAGGAGGGGACTAGCGGGAGCAAATGAGCAGTTCTTC. Its translation is CASRRGLAGANEQFF.

V is TRBV7-6 and J is TRBJ1-4; possible D gene TRBD1, 6 bases. Trimming removed 4 bases from V and 1 base from J, with 16 bases in between. This CDR3 is built from 17 residues. Germline V gene sequence: CDR1 SGHVS, CDR2 FNYEAQ. CDR3 DNA sequence: TGTGCCAGCAGCTATCTGGGAGGCAGGGGAACTAATGAAAAACTGTTTTTT. Encoded protein: CASSYLGGRGTNEKLFF.

The V call is TRBV27, the J call TRBJ2-3; D may be TRBD1 or TRBD2 (5 bases each). CDR1 is MNHEY and CDR2 is SMNVEV in the germline V gene (reference sequence). CDR3 length: 13 amino acids. V was cut by 8 bases and J by 6 bases, with 15 bases left in between. The CDR3 region is CASGAGRYDTQYF. The CDR3 DNA sequence: TGTGCCAGCGGAGCAGGGAGATACGATACGCAGTATTTT.

The genes are TRBV12-3 or TRBV12-4 and TRBJ1-1; D call uncertain. The V end lost 8 bases, the J end lost 5 bases, and 15 bases lay between the germline ends. The length of the CDR3 is 13 residues. CDR3 residues: CASGPREATEAFF. As DNA, the CDR3 is TGTGCCAGCGGCCCCCGGGAAGCAACTGAAGCTTTCTTT.

This clonotype was seen only a few times. The chain links TRBV30 to TRBJ2-2; a possible D gene is TRBD1 (6 bases). This CDR3 has 14 residues. V was clipped by 3 bases and J by 0 bases, with 8 bases between them. Germline V gene data show CDR1 as GTSNPN and CDR2 as SVGIG (reference sequence). The DNA of the CDR3 is TGTGCCTGGAGCGGACAGACGAACACCGGGGAGCTGTTTTTT. Protein product: CAWSGQTNTGELFF. Looking up the rest from reference TRBV30 and TRBJ2-2 gives the full variable domain: SQTIHQWPATLVQPVGSPLSLECTVEGTSNPNLYWYRQAAGRGLQLLFYSVGIGQISSEVPQNLSASRPQDRQFILSSKKLLLSDSGFYLCAWSGQTNTGELFFGEGSRLTVL.

A few counts support this clonotype. The J gene is TRBJ2-5, the V gene TRBV7-3; no reliable D call. In germline, CDR1 is SGHTA, CDR2 FQGTGA. Trimming pared 2 bases from V and 0 bases from J, leaving 7 bases between. This CDR3 contains 14 residues. The CDR3 spells CASSLDANQETQYF. The CDR3 DNA sequence: TGTGCCAGCAGCTTAGACGCCAACCAAGAGACCCAGTACTTC.

This clonotype was observed a few times. The rearrangement joins TRBV2 to TRBJ2-3; 8 nucleotides line up with TRBD1. The CDR3 sequence is 13 residues long. Unmatched junction bases numbered 1, after V lost 4 bases and J lost 4 bases. Germline assignment: CDR1 SNHLY and CDR2 FYNNEI. This CDR3 reads CASSAGGADTQYF. The CDR3 region has the DNA TGTGCCAGCAGTGCAGGGGGCGCAGATACGCAGTATTTT.

This chain connects TRBV12-3 or TRBV12-4 to TRBJ2-7; tentatively, D is TRBD2 (6 bases). The V end lost 5 bases, the J end lost 0 bases, and 17 bases lay between the germline ends. The CDR3 is 16 residues long. CDR3: CASSPSGTRSSYEQYF. DNA for the CDR3: TGTGCCAGCAGTCCCTCCGGGACTCGGAGCTCCTACGAGCAGTACTTC.

In this sample, this clonotype turned up a few times. The J gene is TRBJ2-3, the V gene TRBV29-1; D unresolved. Germline loops: CDR1 SQVTM, CDR2 ANQGSEA. CDR3 length: 15 residues. Trimming took 4 bases from V and 1 from J, leaving 15 bases between them. This chain's CDR3 is CSVVGTREGTDTQYF. CDR3 bases: TGCAGCGTTGTGGGAACACGAGAAGGCACAGATACGCAGTATTTT.

This clonotype was detected ten times or more. The rearrangement links TRBV20-1 to TRBJ2-7; D tentatively reads TRBD1 or TRBD2 (5 bases each). CDR1 is DFQATT, CDR2 SNEGSKA, per germline (reference sequence). The CDR3 is 14 residues long. V lost 1 base to trimming and J lost 2 bases, with 12 bases between them. The DNA of the CDR3 is TGCAGTGCTAGAGGGGTCCGGGACGCCTACGAGCAGTACTTC. Translation: CSARGVRDAYEQYF.

The rearrangement joins TRBV18 to TRBJ2-5, with 8 bases aligning to TRBD1. Losses at the gene ends were 3 bases for V and 5 bases for J; bases not matched to a gene: 8. Germline V gene lookup returns CDR1 KGHSH and CDR2 LQKENI. The CDR3 consists of 15 residues. CDR3: CASSPPGQARETQYF. CDR3 coding DNA: TGTGCCAGCTCACCCCCGGGACAGGCCCGTGAGACCCAGTACTTC.